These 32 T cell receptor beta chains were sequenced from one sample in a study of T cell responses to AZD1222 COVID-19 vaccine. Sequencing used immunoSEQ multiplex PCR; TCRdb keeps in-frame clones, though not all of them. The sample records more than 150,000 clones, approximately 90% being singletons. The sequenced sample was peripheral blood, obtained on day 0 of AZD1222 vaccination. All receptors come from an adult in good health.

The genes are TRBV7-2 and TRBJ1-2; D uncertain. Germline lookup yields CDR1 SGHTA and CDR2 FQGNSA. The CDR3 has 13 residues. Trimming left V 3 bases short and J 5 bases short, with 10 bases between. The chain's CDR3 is CASSLGRAYGYTF. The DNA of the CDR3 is TGTGCCAGCAGCTTGGGGAGAGCTTATGGCTACACCTTC.

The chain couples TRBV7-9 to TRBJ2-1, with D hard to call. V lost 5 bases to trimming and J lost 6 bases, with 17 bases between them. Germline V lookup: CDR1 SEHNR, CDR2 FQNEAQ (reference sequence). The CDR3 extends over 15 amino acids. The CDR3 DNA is TGTGCCAGCAGCCCCCCTCCCGAGTTCTTCAATGAGCAGTTCTTC. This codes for CASSPPPEFFNEQFF.

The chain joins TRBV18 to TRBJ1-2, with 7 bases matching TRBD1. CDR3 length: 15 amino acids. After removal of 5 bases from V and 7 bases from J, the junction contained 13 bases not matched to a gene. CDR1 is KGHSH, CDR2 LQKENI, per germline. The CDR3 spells CASSSGYEGAGGYTF. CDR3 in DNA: TGTGCCAGCTCATCTGGGTACGAGGGGGCCGGTGGCTACACCTTC.

CDR3 sequence (DNA): TGTGCCATCAGTGAAGCCGGGGGCCTTGAGACCCAGTACTTC. It yields the protein CAISEAGGLETQYF. The chain employs TRBV10-3 and TRBJ2-5; D might be TRBD1 or TRBD2, each matching 6 bases. Germline loops: CDR1 ENHRY, CDR2 SYGVKD. The CDR3 length is 14 residues. V dropped 3 bases and J dropped 5 bases, with 13 bases sitting between them.

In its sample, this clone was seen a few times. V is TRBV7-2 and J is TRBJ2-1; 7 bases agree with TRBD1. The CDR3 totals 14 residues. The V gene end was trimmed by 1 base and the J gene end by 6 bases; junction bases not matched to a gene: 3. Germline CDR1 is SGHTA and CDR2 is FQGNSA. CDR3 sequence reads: CASSLESGGNEQFF. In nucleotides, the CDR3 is TGTGCCAGCAGCTTAGAATCAGGGGGCAATGAGCAGTTCTTC.

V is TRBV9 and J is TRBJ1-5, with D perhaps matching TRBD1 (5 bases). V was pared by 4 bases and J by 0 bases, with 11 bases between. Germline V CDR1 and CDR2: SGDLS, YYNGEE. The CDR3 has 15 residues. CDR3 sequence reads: CASSRGRYSNQPQHF. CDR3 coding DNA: TGTGCCAGCAGCCGGGGACGGTATAGCAATCAGCCCCAGCATTTT.

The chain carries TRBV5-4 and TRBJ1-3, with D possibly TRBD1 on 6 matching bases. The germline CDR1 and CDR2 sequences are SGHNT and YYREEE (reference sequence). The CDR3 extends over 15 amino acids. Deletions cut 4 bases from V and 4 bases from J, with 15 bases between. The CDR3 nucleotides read TGTGCCAGCAGCCGTACAGGGATAAACGGAAACACCATATATTTT. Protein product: CASSRTGINGNTIYF. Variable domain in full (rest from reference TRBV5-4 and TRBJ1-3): ETGVTQSPTHLIKTRGQQVTLRCSSQSGHNTVSWYQQALGQGPQFIFQYYREEENGRGNFPPRFSGLQFPNYSSELNVNALELDDSALYLCASSRTGINGNTIYFGEGSWLTVV.

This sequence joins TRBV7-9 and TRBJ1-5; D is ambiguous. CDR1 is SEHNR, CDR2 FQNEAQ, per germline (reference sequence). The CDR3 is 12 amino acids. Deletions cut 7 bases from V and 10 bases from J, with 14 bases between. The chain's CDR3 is CASNLPGGPQHF. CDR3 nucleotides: TGTGCCAGCAACCTACCGGGCGGCCCCCAGCATTTT.

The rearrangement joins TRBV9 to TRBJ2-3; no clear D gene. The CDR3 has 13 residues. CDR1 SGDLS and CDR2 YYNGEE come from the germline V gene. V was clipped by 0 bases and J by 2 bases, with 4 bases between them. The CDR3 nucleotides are TGTGCCAGCAGCGTAGTGACCACAGATACGCAGTATTTT. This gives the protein CASSVVTTDTQYF.

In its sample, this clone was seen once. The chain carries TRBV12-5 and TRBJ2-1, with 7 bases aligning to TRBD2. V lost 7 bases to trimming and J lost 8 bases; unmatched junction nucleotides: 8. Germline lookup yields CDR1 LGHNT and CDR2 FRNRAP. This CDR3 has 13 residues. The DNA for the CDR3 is TGTGCTAGTGCCTGGGGGGGGAAGGATGAGCAGTTCTTC. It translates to CASAWGGKDEQFF.

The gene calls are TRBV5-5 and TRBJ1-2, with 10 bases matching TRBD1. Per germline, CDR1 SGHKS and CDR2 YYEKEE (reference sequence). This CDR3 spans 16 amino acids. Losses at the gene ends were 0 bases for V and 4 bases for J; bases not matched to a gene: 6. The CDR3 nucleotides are TGTGCCAGCAGCTTGGAATCGACAGGGGGCATCTATGGCTACACCTTC. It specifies CASSLESTGGIYGYTF.

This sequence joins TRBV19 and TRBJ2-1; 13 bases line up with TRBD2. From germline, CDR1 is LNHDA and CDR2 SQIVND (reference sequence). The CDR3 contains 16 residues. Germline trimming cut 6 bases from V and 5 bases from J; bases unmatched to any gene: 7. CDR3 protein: CASRRGTSGDHNEQFF. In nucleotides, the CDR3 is TGTGCCAGTAGGCGGGGGACTAGCGGGGATCACAATGAGCAGTTCTTC.

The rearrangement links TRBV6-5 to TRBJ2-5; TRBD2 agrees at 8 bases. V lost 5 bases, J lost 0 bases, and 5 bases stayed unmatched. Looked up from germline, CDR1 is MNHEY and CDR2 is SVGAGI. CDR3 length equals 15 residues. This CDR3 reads CASSIVLADQETQYF. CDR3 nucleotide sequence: TGTGCCAGCAGTATCGTACTAGCGGACCAAGAGACCCAGTACTTC.

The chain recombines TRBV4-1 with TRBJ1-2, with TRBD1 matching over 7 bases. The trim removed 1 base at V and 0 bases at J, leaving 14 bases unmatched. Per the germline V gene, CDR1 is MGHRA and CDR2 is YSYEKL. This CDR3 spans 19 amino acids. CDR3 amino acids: CASSQGSGTDTSTNYGYTF. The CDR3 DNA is TGCGCCAGCAGCCAAGGTTCCGGGACAGACACCAGTACTAACTATGGCTACACCTTC.

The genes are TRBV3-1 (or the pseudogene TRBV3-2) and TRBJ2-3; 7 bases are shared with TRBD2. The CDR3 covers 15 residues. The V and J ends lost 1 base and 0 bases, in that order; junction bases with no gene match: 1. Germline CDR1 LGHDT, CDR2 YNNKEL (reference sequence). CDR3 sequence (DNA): TGTGCCAGCAGCCAAGGCGGGGGAAGCACAGATACGCAGTATTTT. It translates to CASSQGGGSTDTQYF.

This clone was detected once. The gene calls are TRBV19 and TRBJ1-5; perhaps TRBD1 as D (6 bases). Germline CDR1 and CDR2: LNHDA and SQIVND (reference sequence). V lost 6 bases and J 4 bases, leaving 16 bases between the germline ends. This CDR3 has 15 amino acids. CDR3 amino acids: CASSLTGAGNQPQHF. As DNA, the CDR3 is TGTGCCAGTAGCCTGACAGGAGCGGGGAATCAGCCCCAGCATTTT.

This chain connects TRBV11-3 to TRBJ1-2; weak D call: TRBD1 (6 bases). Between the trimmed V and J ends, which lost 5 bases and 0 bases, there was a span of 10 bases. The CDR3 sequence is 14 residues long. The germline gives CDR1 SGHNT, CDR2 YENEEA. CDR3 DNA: TGTGCCAGCAGCCCCGGGACAACTAACTATGGCTACACCTTC. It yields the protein CASSPGTTNYGYTF.

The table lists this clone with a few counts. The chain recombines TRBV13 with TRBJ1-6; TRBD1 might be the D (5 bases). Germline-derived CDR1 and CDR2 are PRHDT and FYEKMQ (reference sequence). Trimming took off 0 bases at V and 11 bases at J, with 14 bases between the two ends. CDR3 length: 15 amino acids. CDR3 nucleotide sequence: TGTGCCAGCAGCTTAGGGATGGGGGAAAGGCCACCCCTCCACTTT. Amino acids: CASSLGMGERPPLHF.

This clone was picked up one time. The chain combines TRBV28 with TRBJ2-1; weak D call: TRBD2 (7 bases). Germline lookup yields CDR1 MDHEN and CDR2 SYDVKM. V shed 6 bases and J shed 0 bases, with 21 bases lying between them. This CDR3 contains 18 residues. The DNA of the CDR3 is TGTGCCAGCAGGTTCCCCGGGGGGCAGCGTAGCTCCTACAATGAGCAGTTCTTC. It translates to CASRFPGGQRSSYNEQFF.

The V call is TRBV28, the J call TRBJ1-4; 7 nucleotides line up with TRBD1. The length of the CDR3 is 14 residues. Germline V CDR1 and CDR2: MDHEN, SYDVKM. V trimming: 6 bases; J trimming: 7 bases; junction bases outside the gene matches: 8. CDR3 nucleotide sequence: TGTGCCAGCAGGGGGGGACAGCTTCTTGAAAAACTGTTTTTT. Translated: CASRGGQLLEKLFF.

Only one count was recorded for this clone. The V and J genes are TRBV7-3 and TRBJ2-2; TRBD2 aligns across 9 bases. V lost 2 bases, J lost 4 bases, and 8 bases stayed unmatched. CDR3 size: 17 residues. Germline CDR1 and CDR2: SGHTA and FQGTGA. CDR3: CASSLLPRGGGTGELFF. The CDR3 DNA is TGTGCCAGCAGCTTACTCCCCCGCGGGGGGGGCACCGGGGAGCTGTTTTTT.

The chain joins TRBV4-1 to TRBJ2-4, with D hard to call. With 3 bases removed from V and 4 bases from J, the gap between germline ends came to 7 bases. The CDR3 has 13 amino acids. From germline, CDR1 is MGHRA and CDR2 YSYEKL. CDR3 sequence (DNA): TGCGCCAGCAGCCACGAGCCGAAAAACATTCAGTACTTC. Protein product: CASSHEPKNIQYF.

In nucleotides, the CDR3 is TGTGCCAGCAGTGAAGGTATAGGGAGGTATAATTCACCCCTCCACTTT. Amino acid sequence: CASSEGIGRYNSPLHF. V and J are TRBV25-1 and TRBJ1-6; D call uncertain. CDR3 length equals 16 residues. V lost 2 bases and J 4 bases, leaving 12 bases between the germline ends. Germline assignment: CDR1 MGHDK and CDR2 SYGVNS.

For the CDR3, the DNA is TGTGCCAGCAGTCCAATCCGTGGAATCCCCACCTTC. Translation: CASSPIRGIPTF. The rearrangement links TRBV27 to TRBJ1-2; D gene uncertain. The CDR3 is made up of 12 amino acids. The ends were cut back, 5 bases at V and 13 bases at J, with 17 bases in the middle. Looked up from germline, CDR1 is MNHEY and CDR2 is SMNVEV (reference sequence).

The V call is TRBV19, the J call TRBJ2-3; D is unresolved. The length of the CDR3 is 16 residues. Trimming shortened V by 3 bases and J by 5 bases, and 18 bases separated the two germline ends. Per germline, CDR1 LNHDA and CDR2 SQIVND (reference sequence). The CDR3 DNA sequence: TGTGCCAGTAGTATCACAGCCCTTCCCGGCAGAGATACGCAGTATTTT. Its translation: CASSITALPGRDTQYF.

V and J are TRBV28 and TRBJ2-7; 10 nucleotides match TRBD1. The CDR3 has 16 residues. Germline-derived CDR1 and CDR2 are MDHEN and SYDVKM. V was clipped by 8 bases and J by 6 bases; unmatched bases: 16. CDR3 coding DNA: TGTGCCAGCCTTCTGTTACCGGGACAGGGGCTAGCCGAGCAGTACTTC. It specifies CASLLLPGQGLAEQYF. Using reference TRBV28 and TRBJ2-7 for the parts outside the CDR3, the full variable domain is DVKVTQSSRYLVKRTGEKVFLECVQDMDHENMFWYRQDPGLGLRLIYFSYDVKMKEKGDIPEGYSVSREKKERFSLILESASTNQTSMYLCASLLLPGQGLAEQYFGPGTRLTVT.

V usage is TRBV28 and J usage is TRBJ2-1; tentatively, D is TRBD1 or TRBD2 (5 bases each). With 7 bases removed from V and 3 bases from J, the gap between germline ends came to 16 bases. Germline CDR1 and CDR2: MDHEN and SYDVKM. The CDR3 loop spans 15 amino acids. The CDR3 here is CASNAPGRIYNEQFF. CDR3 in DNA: TGTGCCAGCAACGCCCCGGGACGGATCTACAATGAGCAGTTCTTC. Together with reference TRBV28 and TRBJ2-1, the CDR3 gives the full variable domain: DVKVTQSSRYLVKRTGEKVFLECVQDMDHENMFWYRQDPGLGLRLIYFSYDVKMKEKGDIPEGYSVSREKKERFSLILESASTNQTSMYLCASNAPGRIYNEQFFGPGTRLTVL.

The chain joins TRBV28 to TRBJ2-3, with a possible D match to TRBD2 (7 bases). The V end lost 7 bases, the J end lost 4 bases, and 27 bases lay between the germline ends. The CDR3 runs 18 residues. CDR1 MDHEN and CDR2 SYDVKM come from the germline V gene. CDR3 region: CASTGRPGGGEGADTQYF. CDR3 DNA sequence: TGTGCCAGCACGGGACGCCCCGGTGGGGGGGAGGGGGCAGATACGCAGTATTTT. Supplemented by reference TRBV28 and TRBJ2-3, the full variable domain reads DVKVTQSSRYLVKRTGEKVFLECVQDMDHENMFWYRQDPGLGLRLIYFSYDVKMKEKGDIPEGYSVSREKKERFSLILESASTNQTSMYLCASTGRPGGGEGADTQYFGPGTRLTVL.

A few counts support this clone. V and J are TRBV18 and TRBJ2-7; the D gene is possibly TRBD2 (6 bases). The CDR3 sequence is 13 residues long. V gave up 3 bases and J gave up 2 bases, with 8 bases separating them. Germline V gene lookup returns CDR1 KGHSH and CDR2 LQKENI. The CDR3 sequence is CASSPGLTYEQYF. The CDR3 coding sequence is TGTGCCAGCTCACCGGGACTGACCTACGAGCAGTACTTC.

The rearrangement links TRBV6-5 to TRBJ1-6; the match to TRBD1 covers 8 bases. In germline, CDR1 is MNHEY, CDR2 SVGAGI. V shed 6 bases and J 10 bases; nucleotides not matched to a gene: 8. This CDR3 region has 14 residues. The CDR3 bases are TGTGCCAGCAGGACAGGGGAGAAATACTCACCCCTCCACTTT. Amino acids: CASRTGEKYSPLHF.

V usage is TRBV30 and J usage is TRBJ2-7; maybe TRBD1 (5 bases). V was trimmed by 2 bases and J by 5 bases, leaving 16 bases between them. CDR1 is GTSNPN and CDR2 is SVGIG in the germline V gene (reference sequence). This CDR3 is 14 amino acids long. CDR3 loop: CAWSLAGFLNEQYF. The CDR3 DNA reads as TGTGCCTGGAGTTTGGCAGGGTTCTTGAACGAGCAGTACTTC.

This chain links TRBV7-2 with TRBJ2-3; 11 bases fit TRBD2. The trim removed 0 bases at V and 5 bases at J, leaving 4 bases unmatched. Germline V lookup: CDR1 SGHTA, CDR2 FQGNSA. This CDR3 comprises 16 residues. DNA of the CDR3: TGTGCCAGCAGCTTAGCGGTAGCGGGAGGGGGAGATACGCAGTATTTT. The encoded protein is CASSLAVAGGGDTQYF.